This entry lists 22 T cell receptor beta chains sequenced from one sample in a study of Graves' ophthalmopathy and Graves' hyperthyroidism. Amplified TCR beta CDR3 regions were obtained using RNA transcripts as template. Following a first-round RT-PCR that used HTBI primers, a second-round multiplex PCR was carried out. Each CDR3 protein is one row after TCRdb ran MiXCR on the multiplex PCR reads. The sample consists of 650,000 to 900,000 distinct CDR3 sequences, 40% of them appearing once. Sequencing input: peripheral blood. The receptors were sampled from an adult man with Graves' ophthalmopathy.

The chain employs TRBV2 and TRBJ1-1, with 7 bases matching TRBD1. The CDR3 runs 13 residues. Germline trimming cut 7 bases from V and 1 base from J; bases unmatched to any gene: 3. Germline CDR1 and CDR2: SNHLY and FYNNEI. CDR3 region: CASTGQENTEAFF. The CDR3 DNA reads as TGTGCCAGCACTGGACAGGAGAACACTGAAGCTTTCTTT.

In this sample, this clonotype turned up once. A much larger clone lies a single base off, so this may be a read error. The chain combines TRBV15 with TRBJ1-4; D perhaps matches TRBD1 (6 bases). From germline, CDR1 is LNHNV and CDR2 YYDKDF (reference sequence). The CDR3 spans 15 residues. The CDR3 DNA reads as TGTGCCACCAGCAGCGAGGGGGTTACTAATGAAACACTGTTTTTT. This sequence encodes CATSSEGVTNETLFF.

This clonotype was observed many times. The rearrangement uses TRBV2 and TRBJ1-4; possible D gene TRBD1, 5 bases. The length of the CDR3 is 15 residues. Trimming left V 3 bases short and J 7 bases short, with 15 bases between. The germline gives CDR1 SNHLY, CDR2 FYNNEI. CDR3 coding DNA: TGTGCCAGCAGTGAGACTGGCAGGGTCGGTGAAAAACTGTTTTTT. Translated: CASSETGRVGEKLFF.

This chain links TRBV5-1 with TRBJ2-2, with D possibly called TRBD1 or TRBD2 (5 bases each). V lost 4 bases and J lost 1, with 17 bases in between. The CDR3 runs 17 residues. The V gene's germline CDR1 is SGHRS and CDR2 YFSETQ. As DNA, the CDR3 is TGCGCCAGCAGCCAGGAACCGGGACGGATGAACACCGGGGAGCTGTTTTTT. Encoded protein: CASSQEPGRMNTGELFF.

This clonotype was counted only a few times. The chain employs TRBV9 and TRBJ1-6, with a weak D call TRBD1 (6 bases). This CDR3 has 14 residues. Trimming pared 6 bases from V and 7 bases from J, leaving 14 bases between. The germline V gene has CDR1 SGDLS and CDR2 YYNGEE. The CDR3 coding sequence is TGTGCCAGCACCCTAGACAGGCCAAATTCACCCCTCCACTTT. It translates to CASTLDRPNSPLHF.

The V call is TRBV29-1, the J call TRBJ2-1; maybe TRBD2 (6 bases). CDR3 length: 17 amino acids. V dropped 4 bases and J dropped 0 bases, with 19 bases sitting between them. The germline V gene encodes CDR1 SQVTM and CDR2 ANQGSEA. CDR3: CSVGRDPSRSSYNEQFF. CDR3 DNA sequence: TGCAGCGTTGGGCGGGACCCATCGAGAAGCTCCTACAATGAGCAGTTCTTC.

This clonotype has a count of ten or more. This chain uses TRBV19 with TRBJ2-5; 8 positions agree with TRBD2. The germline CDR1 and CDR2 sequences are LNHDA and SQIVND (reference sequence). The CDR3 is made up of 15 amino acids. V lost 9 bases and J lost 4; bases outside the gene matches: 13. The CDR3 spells CASMAGTSLGETQYF. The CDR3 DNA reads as TGTGCCAGCATGGCCGGGACTAGTCTGGGAGAGACCCAGTACTTC.

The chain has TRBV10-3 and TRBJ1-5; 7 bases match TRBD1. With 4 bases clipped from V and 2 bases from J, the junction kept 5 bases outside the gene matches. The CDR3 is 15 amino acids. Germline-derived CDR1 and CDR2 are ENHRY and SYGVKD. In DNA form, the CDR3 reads TGTGCCATCAGTGTTGGGCAGGGGGGCAATCAGCCCCAGCATTTT. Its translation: CAISVGQGGNQPQHF.

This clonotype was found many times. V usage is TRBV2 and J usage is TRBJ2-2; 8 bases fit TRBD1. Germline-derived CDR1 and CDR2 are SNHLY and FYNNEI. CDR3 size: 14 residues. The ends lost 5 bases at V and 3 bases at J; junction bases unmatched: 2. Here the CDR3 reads CASSKDRDTGELFF. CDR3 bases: TGTGCCAGCAGTAAGGACAGGGACACCGGGGAGCTGTTTTTT.

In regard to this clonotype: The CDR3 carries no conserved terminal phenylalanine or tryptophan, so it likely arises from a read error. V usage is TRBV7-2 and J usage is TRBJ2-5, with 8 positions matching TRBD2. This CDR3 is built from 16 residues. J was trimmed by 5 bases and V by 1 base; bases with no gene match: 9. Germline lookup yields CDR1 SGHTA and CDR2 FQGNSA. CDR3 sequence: CASSLVLAERGETQYS. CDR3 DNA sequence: TGTGCCAGCAGCTTAGTACTAGCGGAGAGGGGTGAGACCCAGTACTCC.

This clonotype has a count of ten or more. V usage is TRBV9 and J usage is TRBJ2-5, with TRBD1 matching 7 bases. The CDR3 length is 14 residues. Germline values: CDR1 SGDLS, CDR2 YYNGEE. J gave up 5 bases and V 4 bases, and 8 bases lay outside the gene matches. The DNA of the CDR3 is TGTGCCAGCAGCCTACAGGGGTGGTTGGAGACCCAGTACTTC. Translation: CASSLQGWLETQYF.

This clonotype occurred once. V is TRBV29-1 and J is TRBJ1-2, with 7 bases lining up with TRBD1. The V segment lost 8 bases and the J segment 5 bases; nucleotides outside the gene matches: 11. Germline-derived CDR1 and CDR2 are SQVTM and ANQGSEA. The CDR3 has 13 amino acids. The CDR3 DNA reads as TGCAGCTTACAGGGGCAGGGAGGATATGGCTACACCTTC. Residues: CSLQGQGGYGYTF.

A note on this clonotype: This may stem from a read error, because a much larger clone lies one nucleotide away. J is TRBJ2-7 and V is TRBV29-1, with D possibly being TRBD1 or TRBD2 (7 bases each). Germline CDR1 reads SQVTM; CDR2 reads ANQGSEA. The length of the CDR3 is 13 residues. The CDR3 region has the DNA TGCAGCGTTGAAGTCGGACTAGGGGGCGAGCAGCACTTC. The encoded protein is CSVEVGLGGEQHF.

The CDR3 region is CASSWGSESPLHF. The DNA of the CDR3 is TGTGCCAGCAGCTGGGGCTCGGAATCACCCCTCCACTTT. The gene calls are TRBV6-5 and TRBJ1-6, with D perhaps matching TRBD1 (5 bases). V was pared by 6 bases and J by 10 bases, with 13 bases between. Germline V gene sequence: CDR1 MNHEY, CDR2 SVGAGI. This CDR3 has 13 amino acids.

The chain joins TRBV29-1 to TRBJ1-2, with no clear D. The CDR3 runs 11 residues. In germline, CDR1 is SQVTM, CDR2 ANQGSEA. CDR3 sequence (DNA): TGCAGTTACTCACCCGCCTATGGCTACACCTTC. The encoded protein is CSYSPAYGYTF.

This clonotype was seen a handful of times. The CDR3 here is CASSPRGGAQNTEAFF. Written as DNA, the CDR3 is TGTGCCAGCAGCCCAAGGGGGGGGGCCCAGAACACTGAAGCTTTCTTT. This sequence joins TRBV9 and TRBJ1-1; D is perhaps TRBD1 (6 bases). This CDR3 is 16 amino acids long. The germline CDR1 and CDR2 sequences are SGDLS and YYNGEE. Trimming shortened V by 4 bases and J by 1 base, and 17 bases separated the two germline ends.

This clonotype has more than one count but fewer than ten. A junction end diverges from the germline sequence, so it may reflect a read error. CDR3 region: CASSYTDRGSGNTIYF. CDR3 nucleotides: TGTGCCAGCAGTTACACCGATAGGGGGTCCGGAAACACCATATATTTT. J is TRBJ1-3 and V is TRBV10-2; a weak D match, TRBD1 (6 bases). This CDR3 has 16 amino acids. Germline V gene lookup returns CDR1 WSHSY and CDR2 SAAADI.

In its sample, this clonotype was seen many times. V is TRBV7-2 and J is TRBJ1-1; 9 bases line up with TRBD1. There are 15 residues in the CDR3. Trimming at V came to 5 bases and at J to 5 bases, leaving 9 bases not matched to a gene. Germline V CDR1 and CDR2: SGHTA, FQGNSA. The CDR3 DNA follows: TGTGCCAGCAGCCCGCACGGACAGGGGAGGACTGAAGCTTTCTTT. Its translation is CASSPHGQGRTEAFF.

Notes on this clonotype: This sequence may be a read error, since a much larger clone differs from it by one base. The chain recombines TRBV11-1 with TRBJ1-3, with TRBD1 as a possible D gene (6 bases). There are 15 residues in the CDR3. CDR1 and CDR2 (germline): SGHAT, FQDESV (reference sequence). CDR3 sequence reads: CASSVPGGSGNTVYF. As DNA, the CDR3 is TGTGCCAGCAGCGTCCCGGGGGGCTCTGGAAACACCGTATATTTT.

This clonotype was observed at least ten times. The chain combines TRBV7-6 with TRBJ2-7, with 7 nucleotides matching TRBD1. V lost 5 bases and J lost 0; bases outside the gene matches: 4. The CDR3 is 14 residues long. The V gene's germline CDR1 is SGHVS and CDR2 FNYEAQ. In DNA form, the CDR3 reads TGTGCCAGCAGCCGGGGACAGTTCTCCTACGAGCAGTACTTC. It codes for CASSRGQFSYEQYF.

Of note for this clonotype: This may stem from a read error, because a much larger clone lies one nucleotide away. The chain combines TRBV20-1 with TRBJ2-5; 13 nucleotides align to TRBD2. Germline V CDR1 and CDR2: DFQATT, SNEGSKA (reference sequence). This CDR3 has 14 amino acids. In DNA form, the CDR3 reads TGCGGTGCTCGAAGGACTAGCGGGAGTGAGACCCAGTACTTC. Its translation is CGARRTSGSETQYF.

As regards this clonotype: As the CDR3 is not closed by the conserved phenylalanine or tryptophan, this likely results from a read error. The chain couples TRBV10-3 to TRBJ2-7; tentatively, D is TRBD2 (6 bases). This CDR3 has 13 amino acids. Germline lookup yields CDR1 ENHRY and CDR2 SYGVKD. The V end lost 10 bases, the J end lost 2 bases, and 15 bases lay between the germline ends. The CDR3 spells CASRGTGAYEQYL. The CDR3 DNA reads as TGTGCCAGCAGAGGGACGGGGGCCTACGAGCAGTACCTC.